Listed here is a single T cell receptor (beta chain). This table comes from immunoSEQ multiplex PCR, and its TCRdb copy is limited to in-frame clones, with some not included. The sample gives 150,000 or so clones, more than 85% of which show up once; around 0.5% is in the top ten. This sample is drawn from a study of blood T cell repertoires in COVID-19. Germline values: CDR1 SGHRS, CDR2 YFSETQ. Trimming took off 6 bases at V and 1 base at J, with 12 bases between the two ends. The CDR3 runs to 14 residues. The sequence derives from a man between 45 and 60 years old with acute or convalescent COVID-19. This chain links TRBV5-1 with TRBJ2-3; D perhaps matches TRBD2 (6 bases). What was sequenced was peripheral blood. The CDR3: CASTRIAGTDTQYF. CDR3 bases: TGCGCCAGCACCAGAATAGCGGGCACAGATACGCAGTATTTT.